Below are 25 T cell receptor beta chains sequenced from a single sample in a study of blood T cell repertoires in COVID-19. The repertoire was sequenced with immunoSEQ multiplex PCR; TCRdb's copy has only in-frame clones and lacks some. The sample shows around 130,000 clones, over 80% of them seen only once. The sample taken for sequencing was PBMCs or T cells enriched from blood (not recorded which). Every receptor here comes from a man aged 30 to 39 who had recovered from COVID-19.

This chain connects TRBV11-2 to TRBJ2-5, with 11 nucleotides matching TRBD2. CDR1 is SGHAT, CDR2 FQNNGV, per germline. This CDR3 has 16 amino acids. V was clipped by 5 bases and J by 5 bases; unmatched bases: 10. Written as DNA, the CDR3 is TGTGCCAGCAGCCCCGAGATAGCGGGAGGGCCTGAGACCCAGTACTTC. Amino acid sequence: CASSPEIAGGPETQYF.

The chain employs TRBV2 and TRBJ1-5; weak D call: TRBD1 (5 bases). Trimming pared 4 bases from V and 4 bases from J, leaving 11 bases between. This CDR3 contains 14 residues. CDR1 is SNHLY and CDR2 is FYNNEI in the germline V gene. The CDR3 sequence is CASSATVSNQPQHF. CDR3 DNA: TGTGCCAGCAGTGCGACAGTTAGTAATCAGCCCCAGCATTTT.

The chain is built from TRBV2 and TRBJ2-2; D not resolved. Trimming took off 3 bases at V and 5 bases at J, with 16 bases between the two ends. The CDR3 is 16 residues long. Germline CDR1 is SNHLY and CDR2 is FYNNEI. For the CDR3, the DNA is TGTGCCAGCAGTGATGCTGCGGCTCGTGGGACCGGGGAGCTGTTTTTT. Its translation: CASSDAAARGTGELFF.

The chain recombines TRBV6-6 with TRBJ1-1; D not certain. V was pared by 2 bases and J by 10 bases, with 11 bases between. The V gene's germline CDR1 is MNHNY and CDR2 SVGAGI (reference sequence). The CDR3 spans 12 residues. The CDR3 reads CASSYREERAFF. CDR3 DNA sequence: TGTGCCAGCAGTTACCGTGAGGAACGAGCTTTCTTT.

The chain uses TRBV5-1 and TRBJ2-1, with D possibly matching TRBD1 (5 bases). This CDR3 contains 13 residues. Trimming pared 4 bases from V and 4 bases from J, leaving 9 bases between. The germline V gene has CDR1 SGHRS and CDR2 YFSETQ. Here the CDR3 DNA reads TGCGCCAGCAGCGCAACAGGTTACAATGAGCAGTTCTTC. Its translation: CASSATGYNEQFF.

V and J are TRBV12-5 and TRBJ1-5; TRBD1 is a possible D gene (5 bases). The CDR3 is 11 amino acids. V was pared by 5 bases and J by 9 bases, with 8 bases between. Germline CDR1 LGHNT, CDR2 FRNRAP. In DNA form, the CDR3 reads TGTGCTAGTGGTCCGGGGGGGCCCCAGCATTTT. The encoded protein is CASGPGGPQHF.

This clone has a single count. The chain recombines TRBV19 with TRBJ2-6; D gene ambiguous. V shed 5 bases and J shed 4 bases, with 12 bases lying between them. The CDR3 length is 15 residues. Germline V lookup: CDR1 LNHDA, CDR2 SQIVND (reference sequence). The CDR3 spells CASSPRGRGANVLTF. DNA for the CDR3: TGTGCCAGTAGTCCCCGTGGGCGCGGGGCCAACGTCCTGACTTTC.

The J gene is TRBJ2-5, the V gene TRBV6-5; no clear D gene. The germline V and J ends were trimmed by 5 bases and 7 bases, with 14 bases remaining between them. From germline, CDR1 is MNHEY and CDR2 SVGAGI. There are 13 residues in the CDR3. The CDR3 bases are TGTGCCAGCAGTCAGGAACACGCAGGGACCCAGTACTTC. Its translation is CASSQEHAGTQYF.

The rearrangement uses TRBV19 and TRBJ1-1, with 7 nucleotides matching TRBD1. This CDR3 has 15 residues. In germline, CDR1 is LNHDA, CDR2 SQIVND (reference sequence). V dropped 7 bases and J dropped 2; count of bases not matched to a gene: 10. CDR3 sequence: CASTYRGEYNTEAFF. The CDR3 bases are TGTGCCAGTACGTACAGGGGTGAATATAACACTGAAGCTTTCTTT.

This chain connects TRBV5-1 to TRBJ1-2; 9 positions match TRBD1. The CDR3 sequence is 14 residues long. V shed 2 bases and J 8 bases; nucleotides not matched to a gene: 7. The germline V gene encodes CDR1 SGHRS and CDR2 YFSETQ. In nucleotides, the CDR3 is TGCGCCAGCAGCTTAACTACAGGGGGCGAGGGCTACACCTTC. This encodes CASSLTTGGEGYTF.

This chain links TRBV5-1 with TRBJ1-2; TRBD1 matches at 7 bases. In germline, CDR1 is SGHRS, CDR2 YFSETQ. The CDR3 length is 14 residues. J lost 2 bases, V lost 5 bases, and 6 bases had no gene match. This chain's CDR3 is CASSTGQENYGYTF. The CDR3 DNA follows: TGCGCCAGCAGTACTGGACAGGAAAACTATGGCTACACCTTC.

The chain is built from TRBV5-1 and TRBJ1-2; 9 bases match TRBD1. Per germline, CDR1 SGHRS and CDR2 YFSETQ. J was trimmed by 4 bases and V by 4 bases; bases with no gene match: 11. The CDR3 extends over 16 amino acids. CDR3 region: CASSLETGGAGYGYTF. The CDR3 nucleotides are TGCGCCAGCAGCCTGGAAACAGGGGGCGCCGGCTATGGCTACACCTTC.

CDR3 amino acids: CASSWGDRKKQETQYF. The CDR3 DNA follows: TGTGCCAGCAGCTGGGGGGACAGAAAAAAGCAAGAGACCCAGTACTTC. This sequence joins TRBV7-2 and TRBJ2-5; TRBD1 is a possible D gene (7 bases). Germline CDR1 reads SGHTA; CDR2 reads FQGNSA. With 4 bases removed from V and 2 bases from J, the gap between germline ends came to 17 bases. This CDR3 comprises 16 residues.

V is TRBV7-8 and J is TRBJ1-4; D gene uncertain. CDR3 size: 16 residues. Trimming took off 5 bases at V and 0 bases at J, with 13 bases between the two ends. CDR1 SGHVS and CDR2 FQNEAQ come from the germline V gene. The CDR3, as DNA: TGTGCCAGCAGCGGGGAGAGGACGGCAACTAATGAAAAACTGTTTTTT. Its translation: CASSGERTATNEKLFF.

The chain carries TRBV19 and TRBJ1-1, with 10 bases lining up with TRBD1. Germline assignment: CDR1 LNHDA and CDR2 SQIVND (reference sequence). The CDR3 has 14 amino acids. V shed 6 bases, J shed 6 bases, and the junction held 7 bases outside the gene matches. This CDR3 reads CASSRDRGLPEAFF. The CDR3 coding sequence is TGTGCCAGTAGCCGGGACAGGGGCCTCCCTGAAGCTTTCTTT. The full variable domain, with the rest looked up from reference TRBV19 and TRBJ1-1, is DGGITQSPKYLFRKEGQNVTLSCEQNLNHDAMYWYRQDPGQGLRLIYYSQIVNDFQKGDIAEGYSVSREKKESFPLTVTSAQKNPTAFYLCASSRDRGLPEAFFGQGTRLTVV.

This sequence joins TRBV5-1 and TRBJ2-3, with 11 bases that match TRBD2. The J segment lost 0 bases and the V segment lost 4 bases, leaving 4 bases of the junction unmatched. The germline CDR1 and CDR2 sequences are SGHRS and YFSETQ. CDR3 length equals 16 residues. The CDR3 reads CASSQGTSGSTDTQYF. The CDR3 DNA sequence: TGCGCCAGCAGCCAGGGGACTAGCGGTAGCACAGATACGCAGTATTTT.

This clone has just one count. The chain has TRBV19 and TRBJ2-5, with D perhaps TRBD2 (6 bases). CDR1 and CDR2 from the germline V gene are LNHDA and SQIVND (reference sequence). The ends were cut back, 11 bases at V and 3 bases at J, with 13 bases in the middle. The CDR3 is 12 amino acids. The CDR3 sequence is CAPPGVKETQYF. The CDR3, as DNA: TGTGCCCCGCCGGGGGTTAAAGAGACCCAGTACTTC.

The chain carries TRBV5-1 and TRBJ2-1; 8 positions match TRBD1. Trimming at V came to 4 bases and at J to 9 bases, leaving 9 bases not matched to a gene. The germline V gene encodes CDR1 SGHRS and CDR2 YFSETQ. The CDR3 has 14 residues. This chain's CDR3 is CASSQQTGGSEQFF. The CDR3 DNA is TGCGCCAGCAGCCAACAAACAGGGGGAAGTGAGCAGTTCTTC. The full variable domain, completed using reference TRBV5-1 and TRBJ2-1, is KAGVTQTPRYLIKTRGQQVTLSCSPISGHRSVSWYQQTPGQGLQFLFEYFSETQRNKGNFPGRFSGRQFSNSRSEMNVSTLELGDSALYLCASSQQTGGSEQFFGPGTRLTVL.

J is TRBJ2-2 and V is TRBV9; TRBD1 matches at 8 bases. CDR3 length: 14 residues. The germline gives CDR1 SGDLS, CDR2 YYNGEE. The J segment lost 5 bases and the V segment lost 3 bases, leaving 3 bases of the junction unmatched. Here the CDR3 DNA reads TGTGCCAGCAGCGCCAGGACAGGGACCGGGGAGCTGTTTTTT. Translation gives CASSARTGTGELFF.

This clone has only one observation. CDR3 nucleotides: TGTGCCAGCAGCTTACTAGCGGGGGGTGTCGAGACCCAGTACTTC. Translation gives CASSLLAGGVETQYF. V is TRBV5-4 and J is TRBJ2-5, with 12 bases identical to TRBD2. CDR3 length equals 15 residues. Germline V gene lookup returns CDR1 SGHNT and CDR2 YYREEE (reference sequence). V shed 2 bases and J 5 bases; nucleotides not matched to a gene: 4.

The chain joins TRBV7-9 to TRBJ1-1; 7 nucleotides agree with TRBD1. Germline values: CDR1 SEHNR, CDR2 FQNEAQ (reference sequence). The CDR3 has 15 residues. Losses at the gene ends were 5 bases for V and 3 bases for J; bases not matched to a gene: 9. The CDR3 sequence: CASSLRQGTDTEAFF. In nucleotides, the CDR3 is TGTGCCAGCAGCCTCAGACAGGGTACTGACACTGAAGCTTTCTTT.

The chain uses TRBV5-6 and TRBJ2-7; D uncertain. The germline CDR1 and CDR2 sequences are SGHDT and YYEEEE. V was clipped by 0 bases and J by 3 bases, with 10 bases between them. This CDR3 is 14 amino acids long. CDR3 in DNA: TGTGCCAGCAGCTTGGCTCAGGCCCACTACGAGCAGTACGTC. Amino acid sequence: CASSLAQAHYEQYV.

The chain uses TRBV5-6 and TRBJ2-1; 11 nucleotides agree with TRBD2. The CDR3 contains 14 residues. V lost 4 bases to trimming and J lost 9 bases; unmatched junction nucleotides: 6. CDR1 is SGHDT, CDR2 YYEEEE, per germline. The CDR3: CASSSLAGGPEQFF. The CDR3 DNA is TGTGCCAGCAGCAGCTTAGCGGGGGGGCCTGAGCAGTTCTTC. The full variable domain, rest sourced from reference TRBV5-6 and TRBJ2-1, is DAGVTQSPTHLIKTRGQQVTLRCSPKSGHDTVSWYQQALGQGPQFIFQYYEEEERQRGNFPDRFSGHQFPNYSSELNVNALLLGDSALYLCASSSLAGGPEQFFGPGTRLTVL.

This sequence joins TRBV5-6 and TRBJ2-7; D is perhaps TRBD1 (5 bases). There are 16 residues in the CDR3. V dropped 3 bases and J dropped 0 bases, with 16 bases sitting between them. Germline loops: CDR1 SGHDT, CDR2 YYEEEE. As DNA, the CDR3 is TGTGCCAGCAGCTCCTGGGGCTCACCGGGCTCCTACGAGCAGTACGTC. Its translation: CASSSWGSPGSYEQYV.

The chain has TRBV15 and TRBJ2-1; tentatively, D is TRBD2 (6 bases). V was pared by 1 base and J by 6 bases, with 16 bases between. CDR3 length: 16 residues. CDR1 is LNHNV, CDR2 YYDKDF, per germline (reference sequence). The CDR3 reads CATSRVISGRTNEQFF. The CDR3 DNA follows: TGTGCCACCAGCAGAGTCATTAGCGGAAGGACCAATGAGCAGTTCTTC.